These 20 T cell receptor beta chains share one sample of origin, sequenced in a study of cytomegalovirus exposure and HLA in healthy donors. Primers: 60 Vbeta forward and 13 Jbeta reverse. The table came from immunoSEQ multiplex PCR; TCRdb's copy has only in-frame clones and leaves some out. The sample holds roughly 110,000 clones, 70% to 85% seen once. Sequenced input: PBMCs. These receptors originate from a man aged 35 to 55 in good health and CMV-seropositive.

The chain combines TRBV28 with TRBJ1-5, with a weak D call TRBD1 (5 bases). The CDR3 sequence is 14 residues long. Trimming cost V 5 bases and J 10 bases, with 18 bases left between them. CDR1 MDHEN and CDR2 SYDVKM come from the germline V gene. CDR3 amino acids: CASSNRTPQSPQHF. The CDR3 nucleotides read TGTGCCAGCAGTAATAGGACACCTCAAAGCCCCCAGCATTTT.

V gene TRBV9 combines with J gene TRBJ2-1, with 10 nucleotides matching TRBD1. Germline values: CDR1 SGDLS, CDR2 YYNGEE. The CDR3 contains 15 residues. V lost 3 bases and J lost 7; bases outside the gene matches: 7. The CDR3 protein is CASSGGQGRLNEQFF. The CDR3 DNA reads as TGTGCCAGCAGCGGGGGACAGGGGCGCCTAAATGAGCAGTTCTTC.

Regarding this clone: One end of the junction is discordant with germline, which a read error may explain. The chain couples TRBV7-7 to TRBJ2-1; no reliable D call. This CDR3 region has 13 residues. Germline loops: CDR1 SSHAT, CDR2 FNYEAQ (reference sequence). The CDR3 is CASSLVELHEQFF. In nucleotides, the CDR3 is TGTGCTAGCAGCTTAGTAGAACTTCATGAGCAGTTCTTC.

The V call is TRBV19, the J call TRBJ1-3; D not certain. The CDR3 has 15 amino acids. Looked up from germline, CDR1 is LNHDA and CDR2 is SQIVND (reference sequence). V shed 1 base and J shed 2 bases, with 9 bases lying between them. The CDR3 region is CASSIAQTAGNTIYF. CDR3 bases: TGTGCCAGTAGTATAGCTCAGACTGCTGGAAACACCATATATTTT. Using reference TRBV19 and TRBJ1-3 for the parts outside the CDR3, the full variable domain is DGGITQSPKYLFRKEGQNVTLSCEQNLNHDAMYWYRQDPGQGLRLIYYSQIVNDFQKGDIAEGYSVSREKKESFPLTVTSAQKNPTAFYLCASSIAQTAGNTIYFGEGSWLTVV.

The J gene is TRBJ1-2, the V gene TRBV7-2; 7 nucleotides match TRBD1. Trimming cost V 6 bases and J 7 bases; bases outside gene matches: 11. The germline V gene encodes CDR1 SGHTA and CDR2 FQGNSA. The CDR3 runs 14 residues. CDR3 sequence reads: CASSERQGRLGYTF. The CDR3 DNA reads TGTGCCAGCAGTGAACGACAGGGTCGACTTGGCTACACCTTC.

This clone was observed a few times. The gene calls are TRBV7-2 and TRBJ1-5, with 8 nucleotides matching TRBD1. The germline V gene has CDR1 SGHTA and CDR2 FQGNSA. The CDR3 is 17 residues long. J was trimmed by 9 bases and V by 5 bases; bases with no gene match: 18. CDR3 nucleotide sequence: TGTGCCAGCAGCCGACGGACAGGGACCCAGGGGAGTATGCCCCAGCATTTT. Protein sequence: CASSRRTGTQGSMPQHF.

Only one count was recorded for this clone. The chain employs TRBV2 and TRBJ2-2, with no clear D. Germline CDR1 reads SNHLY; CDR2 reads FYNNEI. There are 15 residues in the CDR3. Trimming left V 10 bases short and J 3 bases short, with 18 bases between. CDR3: CATRQQSQDTGELFF. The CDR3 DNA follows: TGTGCCACAAGGCAACAGTCGCAGGACACCGGGGAGCTGTTTTTT.

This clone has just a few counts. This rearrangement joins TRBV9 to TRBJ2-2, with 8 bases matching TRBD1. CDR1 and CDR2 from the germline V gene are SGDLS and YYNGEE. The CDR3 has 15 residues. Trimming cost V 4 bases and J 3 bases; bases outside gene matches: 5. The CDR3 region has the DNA TGTGCCAGCAGCCTAACGACAGGGGACACCGGGGAGCTGTTTTTT. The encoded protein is CASSLTTGDTGELFF. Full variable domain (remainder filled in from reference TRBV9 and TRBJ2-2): DSGVTQTPKHLITATGQRVTLRCSPRSGDLSVYWYQQSLDQGLQFLIQYYNGEERAKGNILERFSAQQFPDLHSELNLSSLELGDSALYFCASSLTTGDTGELFFGEGSRLTVL.

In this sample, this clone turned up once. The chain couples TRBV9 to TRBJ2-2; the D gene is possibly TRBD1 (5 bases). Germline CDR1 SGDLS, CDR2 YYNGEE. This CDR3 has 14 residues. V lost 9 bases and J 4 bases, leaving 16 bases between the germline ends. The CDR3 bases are TGTGCCACCAACCAAAGGGGTGGCACCGGGGAGCTGTTTTTT. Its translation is CATNQRGGTGELFF.

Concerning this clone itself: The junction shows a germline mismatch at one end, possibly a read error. The CDR3 spells CASSLAPGLGVQETQYF. The CDR3 coding sequence is TGTGCTAGCAGCTTAGCGCCGGGTCTCGGGGTCCAAGAGACCCAGTACTTC. The chain couples TRBV7-7 to TRBJ2-5; possibly TRBD2 for D (5 bases). Germline loops: CDR1 SSHAT, CDR2 FNYEAQ (reference sequence). The CDR3 loop spans 17 amino acids.

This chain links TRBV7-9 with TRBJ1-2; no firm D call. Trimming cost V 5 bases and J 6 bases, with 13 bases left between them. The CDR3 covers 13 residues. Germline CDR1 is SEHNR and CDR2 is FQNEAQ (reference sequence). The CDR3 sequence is CASSHAAGDGYTF. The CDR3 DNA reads TGTGCCAGCAGCCACGCTGCGGGAGATGGCTACACCTTC. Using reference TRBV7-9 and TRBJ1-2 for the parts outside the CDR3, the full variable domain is DTGVSQNPRHKITKRGQNVTFRCDPISEHNRLYWYRQTLGQGPEFLTYFQNEAQLEKSRLLSDRFSAERPKGSFSTLEIQRTEQGDSAMYLCASSHAAGDGYTFGSGTRLTVV.

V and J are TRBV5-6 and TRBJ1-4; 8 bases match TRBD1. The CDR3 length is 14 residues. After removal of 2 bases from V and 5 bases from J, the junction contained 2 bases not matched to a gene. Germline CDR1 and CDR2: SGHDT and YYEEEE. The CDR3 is CASSFRDRNEKLFF. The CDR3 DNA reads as TGTGCCAGCAGCTTCAGGGACAGGAATGAAAAACTGTTTTTT.

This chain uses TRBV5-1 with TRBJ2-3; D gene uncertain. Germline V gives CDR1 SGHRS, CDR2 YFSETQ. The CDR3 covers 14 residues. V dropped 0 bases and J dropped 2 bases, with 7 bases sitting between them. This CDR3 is CASSLASLTDTQYF. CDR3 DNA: TGCGCCAGCAGCTTGGCCTCACTCACAGATACGCAGTATTTT.

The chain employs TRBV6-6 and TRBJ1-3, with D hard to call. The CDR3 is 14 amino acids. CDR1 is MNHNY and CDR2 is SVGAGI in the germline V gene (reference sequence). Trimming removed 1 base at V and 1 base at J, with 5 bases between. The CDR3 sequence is CASSYFRSGNTIYF. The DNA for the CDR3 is TGTGCCAGCAGTTACTTCAGGTCTGGAAACACCATATATTTT.

The CDR3 reads CASSLTGTDHNEQFF. CDR3 sequence (DNA): TGTGCCAGCAGCCTGACCGGGACAGACCACAATGAGCAGTTCTTC. The chain uses TRBV6-4 and TRBJ2-1; 7 nucleotides agree with TRBD1. The CDR3 sequence is 15 residues long. Germline CDR1 MRHNA, CDR2 SNTAGT. Trimming took 6 bases from V and 5 from J; bases not matched to a gene: 10.

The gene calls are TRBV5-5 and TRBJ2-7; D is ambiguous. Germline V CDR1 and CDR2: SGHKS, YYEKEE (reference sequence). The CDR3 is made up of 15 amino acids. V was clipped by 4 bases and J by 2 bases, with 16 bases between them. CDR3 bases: TGTGCCAGCAGCCCCCAGACGTCAGGAACCTACGAGCAGTACTTC. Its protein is CASSPQTSGTYEQYF.

CDR3 nucleotide sequence: TGTGCCAGCAGCAGGGGTGTACAGCTCAATGAGCAGTTCTTC. This sequence encodes CASSRGVQLNEQFF. This chain links TRBV7-2 with TRBJ2-1; D is possibly TRBD1 (5 bases). Germline assignment: CDR1 SGHTA and CDR2 FQGNSA. This CDR3 region has 14 residues. V lost 5 bases, J lost 6 bases, and 14 bases lay in between.

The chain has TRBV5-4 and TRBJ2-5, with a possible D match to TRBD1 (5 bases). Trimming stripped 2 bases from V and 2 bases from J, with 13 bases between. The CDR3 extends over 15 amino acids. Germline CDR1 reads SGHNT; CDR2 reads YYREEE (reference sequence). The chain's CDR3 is CASSFGRDLQETQYF. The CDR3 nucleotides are TGTGCCAGCAGCTTTGGCAGGGATCTACAAGAGACCCAGTACTTC.

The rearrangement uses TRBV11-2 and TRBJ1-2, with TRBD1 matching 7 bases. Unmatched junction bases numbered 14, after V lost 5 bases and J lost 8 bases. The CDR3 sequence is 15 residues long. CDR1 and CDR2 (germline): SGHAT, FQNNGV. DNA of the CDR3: TGTGCCAGCAGCCCAGAGACCGTGACAGGGAAAGGCTACACCTTC. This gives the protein CASSPETVTGKGYTF.

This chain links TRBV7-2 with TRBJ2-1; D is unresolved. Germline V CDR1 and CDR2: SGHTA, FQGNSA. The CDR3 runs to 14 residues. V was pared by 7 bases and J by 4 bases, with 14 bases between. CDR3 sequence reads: CASTIGPDYNEQFF. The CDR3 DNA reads TGTGCCAGCACGATTGGCCCAGATTACAATGAGCAGTTCTTC.